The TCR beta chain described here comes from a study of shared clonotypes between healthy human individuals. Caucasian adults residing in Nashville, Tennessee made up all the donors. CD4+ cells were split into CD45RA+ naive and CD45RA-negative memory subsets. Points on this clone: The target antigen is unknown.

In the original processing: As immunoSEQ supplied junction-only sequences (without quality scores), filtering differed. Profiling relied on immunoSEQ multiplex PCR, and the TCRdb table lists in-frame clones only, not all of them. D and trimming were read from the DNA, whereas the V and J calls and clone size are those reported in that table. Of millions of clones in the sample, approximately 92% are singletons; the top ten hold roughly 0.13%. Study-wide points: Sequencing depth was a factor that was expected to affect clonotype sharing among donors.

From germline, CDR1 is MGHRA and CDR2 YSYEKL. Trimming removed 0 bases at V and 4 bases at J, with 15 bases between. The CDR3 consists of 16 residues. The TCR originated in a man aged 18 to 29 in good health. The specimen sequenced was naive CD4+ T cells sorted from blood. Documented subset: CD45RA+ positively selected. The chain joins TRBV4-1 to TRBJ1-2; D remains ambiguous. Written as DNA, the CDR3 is TGCGCCAGCAGCCAAGATAACGTGGGGATTGTCTATGGCTACACCTTC. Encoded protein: CASSQDNVGIVYGYTF.